This T cell receptor beta chain was sequenced during a study of T cells in Graves' hyperthyroidism and ophthalmopathy. RNA transcripts gave rise to amplified TCR beta CDR3 regions. First-round RT-PCR with HTBI primers amplified the TCR CDR3 region. TCRdb re-called the multiplex PCR reads with MiXCR, one entry per CDR3 protein. The profile shows about 290,000 distinct CDR3 sequences, approximately 18% of them singletons. The CDR3 runs to 18 residues. Trimming stripped 2 bases from V and 1 base from J, with 18 bases between. The germline gives CDR1 LNHNV, CDR2 YYDKDF (reference sequence). The clonotype originates from a man aged 50 to 60 with Graves' ophthalmopathy. Sequenced sample: blood. The rearrangement uses TRBV15 and TRBJ2-4; a weak D match, TRBD2 (6 bases). The CDR3 DNA sequence: TGTGCCACCAGCAGATCACGGGGGACCGATTTGGCCAAAAACATTCAGTACTTC. Protein product: CATSRSRGTDLAKNIQYF.